The entry below gives a single T cell receptor beta chain sequence along with its context. Its antigen is unidentified. The CDR3 loop spans 12 amino acids. Germline V gene data show CDR1 as MNHNS and CDR2 as SASEGT. Every participant was in good physical condition without acute infectious disease. This sample stems from a study of CD8 T cells in cerebrospinal fluid in Alzheimer's disease. Study observations and caveats: Finding EBV-specific TCRs in cerebrospinal fluid does not show EBV causes Alzheimer's disease. EBV-specific clones showed no enrichment in Alzheimer's patients and were not the top expanded clones.

CSF cells were profiled by 10X single-cell V(D)J and 5' expression. TCRdb re-called the 10x single-cell sequencing reads; every CDR3 protein appears as one record, without DNA. In all, the sample yields 520 or so distinct CDR3 sequences. The sample comprised cerebrospinal fluid. The clonotype comes from a human donor with Alzheimer's disease. The V call is TRBV6-1, the J call TRBJ1-2. CDR3 residues: CASKEANYGYTF.